The 11 T cell receptor beta chains reported below all come from one sample, sequenced in a study of blood T cell repertoires in COVID-19. Measured with immunoSEQ multiplex PCR; TCRdb has only the in-frame clones, and not every one. Of about 68,000 clones listed, around 90% are singletons. The specimen sequenced was peripheral blood. Receptors originate from a man aged 40-50 years with COVID-19, enrolled during active disease.

This rearrangement joins TRBV27 to TRBJ1-1; 10 bases are shared with TRBD1. The CDR3 is 15 amino acids. V was pared by 6 bases and J by 5 bases, with 9 bases of the junction left unmatched. CDR1 is MNHEY, CDR2 SMNVEV, per germline (reference sequence). The CDR3 sequence: CASRSGTGVLTEAFF. CDR3 coding DNA: TGTGCCAGCAGATCCGGGACAGGGGTTTTGACTGAAGCTTTCTTT.

The chain carries TRBV7-2 and TRBJ1-1; perhaps TRBD1 as D (5 bases). The CDR3 has 13 amino acids. Between the trimmed V and J ends, which lost 8 bases and 2 bases, there was a span of 12 bases. The germline V gene encodes CDR1 SGHTA and CDR2 FQGNSA. CDR3 sequence (DNA): TGTGCCAGCCGACGGGGGGGTAACACTGAAGCTTTCTTT. It codes for CASRRGGNTEAFF.

The rearrangement joins TRBV3-1 (or the pseudogene TRBV3-2) to TRBJ1-2, with a tentative D call TRBD1 (6 bases). The CDR3 has 15 amino acids. From germline, CDR1 is LGHDT and CDR2 YNNKEL (reference sequence). Between the trimmed V and J ends, which lost 4 bases and 0 bases, there was a span of 12 bases. CDR3 DNA: TGTGCCAGCAGCCTCCGGGACACACCTAACTATGGCTACACCTTC. It yields the protein CASSLRDTPNYGYTF.

The chain is built from TRBV20-1 and TRBJ1-2; D is undetermined. Germline CDR1 is DFQATT and CDR2 is SNEGSKA (reference sequence). The V end lost 3 bases, the J end lost 8 bases, and 13 bases lay between the germline ends. This CDR3 comprises 12 residues. The CDR3 DNA is TGCAGTGCTAGTGGCCAGGTTGGAGGCTACACCTTC. This codes for CSASGQVGGYTF.

The CDR3 loop is CASSPTGTGGEKLFF. The CDR3 coding sequence is TGCGCCAGCAGCCCGACCGGGACAGGGGGGGAAAAACTGTTTTTT. The chain joins TRBV4-1 to TRBJ1-4, with 11 positions matching TRBD1. The V gene's germline CDR1 is MGHRA and CDR2 YSYEKL. The ends lost 4 bases at V and 8 bases at J; junction bases unmatched: 6. The CDR3 sequence is 15 residues long.

This rearrangement joins TRBV6-1 to TRBJ1-3, with 11 positions matching TRBD1. Germline CDR1 and CDR2: MNHNS and SASEGT. J lost 8 bases, V lost 3 bases, and 3 bases had no gene match. There are 14 residues in the CDR3. The CDR3 region has the DNA TGTGCCAGCAGTGATCCGGGACAGGGGGACACCATATATTTT. Protein product: CASSDPGQGDTIYF.

The rearrangement joins TRBV11-2 to TRBJ2-1; 7 bases are shared with TRBD2. The CDR3 totals 17 residues. Germline CDR1 is SGHAT and CDR2 is FQNNGV. V was pared by 5 bases and J by 2 bases, with 12 bases of the junction left unmatched. This CDR3 is CASSTNPSGTPYNEQFF. In DNA, the CDR3 is TGTGCCAGCAGCACCAACCCTAGCGGTACCCCCTACAATGAGCAGTTCTTC.

The chain uses TRBV19 and TRBJ1-1; D unclear. Germline V gene data show CDR1 as LNHDA and CDR2 as SQIVND (reference sequence). Trimming left V 6 bases short and J 4 bases short, with 12 bases between. The CDR3 covers 13 residues. This CDR3 is CASRLPGITEAFF. CDR3 DNA sequence: TGTGCCAGTAGGCTTCCGGGGATCACTGAAGCTTTCTTT.

The chain combines TRBV2 with TRBJ2-1; possible D gene TRBD2, 5 bases. Germline lookup yields CDR1 SNHLY and CDR2 FYNNEI. The CDR3 spans 15 residues. V was pared by 10 bases and J by 4 bases, with 20 bases between. CDR3 nucleotides: TGTGCCACCGACTCTCGAGGGCAGGCATACAATGAGCAGTTCTTC. The encoded protein is CATDSRGQAYNEQFF.

This chain uses TRBV10-2 with TRBJ2-5, with 14 bases that match TRBD2. Germline lookup yields CDR1 WSHSY and CDR2 SAAADI. This CDR3 is built from 16 residues. Unmatched junction bases numbered 8, after V lost 6 bases and J lost 5 bases. This chain's CDR3 is CASRGLAGGKRETQYF. CDR3 in DNA: TGCGCCAGCAGAGGACTAGCGGGGGGCAAACGGGAGACCCAGTACTTC.

The CDR3 DNA reads TGTGCCAGCAGCCCCAGGGTGGGCTCTGAAGCTTTCTTT. This translates into CASSPRVGSEAFF. The chain combines TRBV7-9 with TRBJ1-1; D possibly corresponds to TRBD1 (5 bases). The V gene's germline CDR1 is SEHNR and CDR2 FQNEAQ (reference sequence). The CDR3 contains 13 residues. The V gene lost 5 bases and the J gene lost 6 bases, with 13 bases spanning the gap.